This TCR beta chain was recovered during a study of CD8 T cells in ankylosing spondylitis. Findings and caveats of the study: A TCR beta motif made of 7 to 9 highly homologous variants seemed typical of ankylosing spondylitis blood.

Trimming cost V 5 bases and J 0 bases, with 12 bases left between them. The germline CDR1 and CDR2 sequences are SNHLY and FYNNEI. The CDR3 consists of 15 residues. With molecular barcodes, quantitative 5'-RACE was used to make the TCR beta libraries. One entry per CDR3 protein results from TCRdb running MiXCR on the 5' RACE reads. The profile shows roughly 240,000 distinct CDR3 sequences, roughly 8% of them singletons. As for this clonotype: The antigen is not known. With a much larger clone just one base away, this may be a read error.

The TCR comes from a female donor with ankylosing spondylitis or in good health (not recorded which). The J gene is TRBJ2-3, the V gene TRBV2, with D tentatively TRBD1 (5 bases). The sequenced material came from blood, either unsorted or a sorted T cell fraction (not recorded which). The chain's CDR3 is CASSSDKGSTDTQYF. In DNA form, the CDR3 reads TGTGCCAGCAGTTCGGACAAGGGAAGCACAGATACGCAGTATTTT.